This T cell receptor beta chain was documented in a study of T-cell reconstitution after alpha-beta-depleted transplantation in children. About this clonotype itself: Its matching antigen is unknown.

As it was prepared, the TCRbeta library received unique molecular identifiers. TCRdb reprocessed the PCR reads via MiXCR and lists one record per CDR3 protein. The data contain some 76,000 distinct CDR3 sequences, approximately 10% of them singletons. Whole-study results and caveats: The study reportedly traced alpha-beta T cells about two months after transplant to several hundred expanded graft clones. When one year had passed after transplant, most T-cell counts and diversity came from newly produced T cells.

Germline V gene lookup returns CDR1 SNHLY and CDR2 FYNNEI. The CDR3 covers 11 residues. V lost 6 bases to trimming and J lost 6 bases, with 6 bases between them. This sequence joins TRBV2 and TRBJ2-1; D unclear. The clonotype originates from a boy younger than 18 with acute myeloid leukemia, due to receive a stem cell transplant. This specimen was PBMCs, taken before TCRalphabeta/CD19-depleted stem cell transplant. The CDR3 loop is CASRLVNEQFF. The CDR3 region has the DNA TGTGCCAGCAGATTAGTCAATGAGCAGTTCTTC.